This TCR beta chain derives from a study of blood T cell repertoires in COVID-19 (dated by TCRdb to 2019 to 2021). Background for the entire study: Collaborator samples came from the United States, Italy and Spain and covered acute and convalescent phases of COVID-19. Samples came from the ongoing ImmuneRACE study (first 160 participants) plus 1,254 subjects from 6 global collaborators. Where available, HLA class I and class II types were obtained from metadata supplied by the sample provider rather than from assay-based typing. Nearly every sample came with metadata listing a de-identified subject ID, COVID-19 status, age in years and sex. The repertoires were made available in a free public database intended to serve as a resource for research on the immune response to SARS-CoV-2. The prospective study material was composed of cDNA or gDNA derived from T cells, B-cell-depleted T cells, or PBMCs. Deeply sampled blood TCRbeta repertoires from subjects exposed to, actively infected with, or recovered from COVID-19 were included in the dataset. Overall study outcomes, separate from this receptor: How much clinical and demographic metadata was included differed by source and by participant, and the metadata was provided uncurated.

TCRbeta CDR3 regions were amplified from genomic DNA using the immunoSEQ Assay, a bias-controlled multiplex PCR. Per the source publication's procedure: The number of nucleated cells in each sample was estimated by amplification of reference gene primers within the assay. To quantify the absolute abundance of each unique TCRbeta CDR3 rearrangement, sequence reads were collapsed and filtered. For each sample, productive Simpson clonality was calculated as the square root of Simpson's diversity index across productive rearrangements. TCRdb mirrors the immuneACCESS table, restricted to in-frame sequences. Some clones are absent from its copies; in checked studies, under half trace to an unresolved V gene, and the reason for the others is unknown. V, J and clone size derive from that table, while D and trimming were established from the DNA sequence. For this sample the table gives roughly 43,000 clones, of which around 85% were detected only once. More than 10% of the sample lies in the top ten.

V is pared back by 1 base and J by 7 bases, with 8 bases lying between the germline termini. Taken from the germline V gene, the CDR1 and CDR2 loops are MNHEY and SVGAGI. The CDR3 sequence holds 13 residues, the cysteine and phenylalanine included. Kept here is only the CDR3 DNA, which spans 39 bases and is read in frame from base 1. The collaborating institutions used their own protocols to collect whole blood in K2EDTA tubes. For TCRbeta analysis, collaborator samples were shipped as frozen whole blood, as isolated PBMCs, or as DNA extracted from either sample type. Of note for this clone: Its antigen target is currently unknown. There are no base qualities to consult, and no much larger clone falls within one base.

Input material: peripheral blood. Recombination joined TRBV6-5 with TRBJ2-1; the D gene is perhaps TRBD1, from 6 matching bases. The origin of this receptor is a human donor in a cohort sampled during active COVID-19. The CDR3 has the sequence CASSYLQGNEQFF. The sequence in DNA is TGTGCCAGCAGTTACTTACAGGGAAATGAGCAGTTCTTC.